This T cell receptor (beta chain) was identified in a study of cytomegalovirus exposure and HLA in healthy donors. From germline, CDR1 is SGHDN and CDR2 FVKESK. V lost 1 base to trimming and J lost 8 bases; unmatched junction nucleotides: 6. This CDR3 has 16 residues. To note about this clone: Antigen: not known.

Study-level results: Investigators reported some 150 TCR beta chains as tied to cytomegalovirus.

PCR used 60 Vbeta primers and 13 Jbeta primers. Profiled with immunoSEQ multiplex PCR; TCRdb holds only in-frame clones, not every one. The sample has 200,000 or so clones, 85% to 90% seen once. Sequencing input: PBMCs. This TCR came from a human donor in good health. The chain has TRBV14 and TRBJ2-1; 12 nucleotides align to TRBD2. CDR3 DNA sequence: TGTGCCAGCAGCCAAGGTCTGACTAGCGGGAGCGATGAGCAGTTCTTC. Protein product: CASSQGLTSGSDEQFF.